These T cell receptor beta chains were read from a single sample in a study of blood T cell repertoires in COVID-19. Data came from immunoSEQ multiplex PCR; TCRdb stores just in-frame clones and leaves some out. The sample lists under 250,000 clones; approximately 84% were seen once. The sequenced sample was peripheral blood. Source of these receptors: a man between 45 and 60 years old with active or convalescent COVID-19. Both conserved end residues are part of each CDR3. The order of the fields is clone size, J gene, D gene, V gene, CDR3 protein, CDR3 DNA. D genes are given only for firm matches. The size entry is marked missing in some rows and otherwise reads once, few, many or a size class.

>NA|TRBJ2-1|TRBD2|TRBV29-1
CSGDSGGAYEQFF
TGCAGCGGCGATAGCGGGGGGGCATATGAGCAGTTCTTC
>NA|TRBJ2-1|TRBD2|TRBV10-1
CASRPGTSGEIHAFF
TGCGCCAGCAGACCCGGGACTAGCGGGGAGATCCATGCGTTCTTC
>NA|TRBJ1-5|NA|TRBV4-1
CASSPQRGEQPQHF
TGCGCCAGCAGCCCACAAAGGGGTGAACAGCCCCAGCATTTT
>NA|TRBJ2-1|NA|TRBV7-2
CASSATGSYNEQFF
TGTGCCAGCAGCGCGACAGGTTCCTACAATGAGCAGTTCTTC
>NA|TRBJ1-1|TRBD1|TRBV9
CASSAPRDRSPNTEAFF
TGTGCCAGCAGCGCCCCCCGGGACAGGTCCCCGAACACTGAAGCTTTCTTT
>NA|TRBJ1-1|TRBD1|TRBV29-1
CSATGVGDTEAFF
TGCAGCGCCACAGGGGTCGGCGACACTGAAGCTTTCTTT
>NA|TRBJ1-2|NA|TRBV5-5
CASSLVVNYGYTF
TGTGCCAGCAGCTTGGTAGTTAACTATGGCTACACCTTC
>NA|TRBJ2-1|TRBD1|TRBV18
CASSRDRGNEQFF
TGTGCCAGCTCACGGGACAGGGGAAATGAGCAGTTCTTC
>few|TRBJ2-1|TRBD1|TRBV30
CAWRMRDRDGNEQFF
TGTGCCTGGCGGATGAGGGACAGGGACGGCAATGAGCAGTTCTTC
>NA|TRBJ1-1|TRBD1|TRBV7-3
CASSRQGRTEAFF
TGTGCCAGCAGCCGACAGGGGAGGACTGAAGCTTTCTTT
>once|TRBJ1-2|NA|TRBV7-2
CASSLTQGAGYTF
TGTGCCAGCAGCTTAACACAGGGAGCTGGCTACACCTTC
>NA|TRBJ1-2|TRBD1|TRBV10-3
CAISPGQGSGGYTF
TGTGCCATCAGTCCGGGACAGGGATCGGGCGGCTACACCTTC
>NA|TRBJ1-4|NA|TRBV25-1
CASTLFGGEEKLFF
TGTGCCAGCACCTTGTTCGGGGGGGAGGAAAAACTGTTTTTT
>NA|TRBJ1-2|TRBD1|TRBV29-1
CSIRQGLDYGYTF
TGCAGCATTAGACAGGGGTTAGACTATGGCTACACCTTC
>NA|TRBJ2-1|TRBD1|TRBV7-2
CASSLNRGHNEQFF
TGTGCCAGCAGCTTAAATAGGGGGCATAATGAGCAGTTCTTC
>NA|TRBJ2-3|TRBD2|TRBV2
CASSVLAGGTDTQYF
TGTGCCAGCAGTGTGCTAGCGGGGGGCACAGATACGCAGTATTTT
>NA|TRBJ2-7|NA|TRBV5-1
CASRGGVYEQYF
TGCGCCAGCAGAGGGGGGGTCTACGAGCAGTACTTC
>NA|TRBJ2-1|NA|TRBV5-1
CASSLARVEQFF
TGCGCCAGCAGCTTGGCGAGGGTTGAGCAGTTCTTC
>NA|TRBJ1-6|NA|TRBV10-1
CASRSEEGNNSPLHF
TGCGCCAGCAGATCAGAGGAGGGGAACAATTCACCCCTCCACTTT
>NA|TRBJ1-2|TRBD1|TRBV7-2
CASSLETGNYGYTF
TGTGCCAGCAGCTTAGAGACAGGGAACTATGGCTACACCTTC
>NA|TRBJ2-7|TRBD1|TRBV29-1
CSARQGVGEQYF
TGCAGCGCAAGACAGGGAGTCGGCGAGCAGTACTTC
>NA|TRBJ2-3|TRBD2|TRBV19
CASSGGGRGGPDTQYF
TGTGCCAGTAGTGGCGGGGGTCGGGGGGGCCCAGATACGCAGTATTTT
>NA|TRBJ1-1|TRBD1|TRBV4-1
CASSSGQGSNTEAFF
TGCGCCAGCAGCTCGGGACAGGGATCGAACACTGAAGCTTTCTTT
>NA|TRBJ1-6|NA|TRBV19
CASSFVRARNSPLHF
TGTGCCAGTAGTTTTGTGCGGGCGCGTAATTCACCCCTCCACTTT
>once|TRBJ1-3|TRBD1|TRBV6-5
CASSHRGVGNTIYF
TGTGCCAGCAGTCACAGGGGAGTTGGAAACACCATATATTTT
>few|TRBJ1-2|TRBD1|TRBV10-3
CAISIDRQGNYGYTF
TGTGCCATCAGTATAGACCGACAGGGAAACTATGGCTACACCTTC
>few|TRBJ2-7|TRBD2|TRBV4-2
CASSQARPGGRRYEQYF
TGTGCCAGCAGCCAAGCCCGGCCGGGGGGGCGAAGGTACGAGCAGTACTTC
>NA|TRBJ1-2|TRBD1|TRBV27
CASSIDRGYYGYTF
TGTGCCAGCAGTATAGACAGGGGCTACTATGGCTACACCTTC
>NA|TRBJ2-3|TRBD1|TRBV6-5
CASSYSGQGAADTQYF
TGTGCCAGCAGTTACTCAGGACAGGGGGCGGCAGATACGCAGTATTTT
>once|TRBJ2-1|NA|TRBV9
CASSVASSSYNEQFF
TGTGCCAGCAGCGTGGCCTCCTCCTCCTACAATGAGCAGTTCTTC
>NA|TRBJ2-3|TRBD2|TRBV3-1/TRBV3-2
CASSQELAGGDTQYF
TGTGCCAGCAGCCAAGAACTAGCGGGGGGGGATACGCAGTATTTT
>NA|TRBJ2-3|NA|TRBV18
CASSPTAGGEVTQYF
TGTGCCAGCTCACCGACCGCCGGCGGGGAGGTTACGCAGTATTTT
>NA|TRBJ2-7|TRBD2|TRBV6-6
CASSLFLSPKLAGGLPNYEQYF
TGTGCCAGCAGTCTTTTTTTGTCGCCAAAGTTAGCGGGGGGACTACCCAACTACGAGCAGTACTTC
>NA|TRBJ1-1|NA|TRBV20-1
CSASIQGLAFF
TGCAGTGCCTCGATTCAGGGGTTAGCTTTCTTT
>NA|TRBJ2-7|NA|TRBV11-2
CASSDSPNSYEQYF
TGTGCCAGCAGCGACAGCCCAAACTCCTACGAGCAGTACTTC
>NA|TRBJ2-7|TRBD1|TRBV5-8
CASSFTGVRSYEQYF
TGTGCCAGCAGCTTTACAGGGGTAAGGTCGTACGAGCAGTACTTC
>NA|TRBJ2-6|TRBD2|TRBV5-1
CASSRLAGEGANVLTF
TGCGCCAGCAGCCGACTAGCGGGGGAGGGGGCCAACGTCCTGACTTTC
>NA|TRBJ2-1|TRBD1|TRBV5-6
CASSRSGTDNEQFF
TGTGCCAGCAGCCGATCCGGGACAGACAATGAGCAGTTCTTC
>NA|TRBJ2-3|TRBD2|TRBV4-2
CASSQDRLAGGPGADTQYF
TGTGCCAGCAGCCAAGATCGGCTAGCGGGGGGGCCAGGGGCAGATACGCAGTATTTT
>NA|TRBJ2-2|TRBD2|TRBV5-4
CASSFSRGGPGELFF
TGTGCCAGCAGCTTCAGCCGGGGGGGTCCCGGGGAGCTGTTTTTT
>NA|TRBJ1-2|NA|TRBV5-4
CASSRIPKDSLGGYTF
TGTGCCAGCAGCCGAATTCCAAAAGACAGTCTGGGTGGCTACACCTTC
>NA|TRBJ1-2|NA|TRBV29-1
CSVADTNYGYTF
TGCAGCGTTGCGGACACTAACTATGGCTACACCTTC
>NA|TRBJ1-5|TRBD1|TRBV4-1
CASSQRQGGDQPQHF
TGCGCCAGCAGCCAACGACAGGGGGGCGATCAGCCCCAGCATTTT
>NA|TRBJ1-1|NA|TRBV20-1
CSARSGVEAFF
TGCAGTGCTAGATCCGGGGTTGAAGCTTTCTTT
>NA|TRBJ2-5|TRBD2|TRBV14
CASRRGGAETQYF
TGTGCCAGCCGTCGCGGGGGGGCGGAGACCCAGTACTTC
>NA|TRBJ1-3|NA|TRBV30
CAWSPGSPPGNTIYF
TGTGCCTGGAGTCCGGGATCCCCGCCTGGAAACACCATATATTTT
>NA|TRBJ2-5|NA|TRBV19
CASGPRGTQYF
TGTGCCAGTGGTCCCAGGGGGACCCAGTACTTC
>NA|TRBJ1-6|NA|TRBV3-1/TRBV3-2
CASSLRVAGNSPLHF
TGTGCCAGCAGCCTCAGGGTCGCTGGGAATTCACCCCTCCACTTT
>NA|TRBJ2-3|NA|TRBV2
CASSRQGREDTQYF
TGTGCCAGCAGCAGACAGGGGAGGGAAGATACGCAGTATTTT